A selection of T cell receptor beta chains follows, all from one sample in a study of blood T cell repertoires in COVID-19. The data were produced by immunoSEQ multiplex PCR, yet TCRdb's version contains in-frame clones alone and is incomplete. Among about 97,000 clones listed, more than 80% were seen once. Sequencing was done on a sample of peripheral blood. These receptors all come from a human donor in a cohort sampled during active COVID-19. CDR3s include the opening cysteine and the closing phenylalanine or tryptophan. The D gene is left open where the match is weak. Rows may omit the clone size; those that give it use once, few, many or a size class.

abundance	j_gene	d_gene	v_gene	CDR3nt	CDR3aa
NA	TRBJ1-2	TRBD1	TRBV6-5	TGTGCCAGCAGTTACTCCGCCAGGGACAGGGTCCATGGCTACACCTTC	CASSYSARDRVHGYTF
NA	TRBJ1-1	NA	TRBV6-5	TGTGCCAGCAGTTACTGGGCCCTCGACACTGAAGCTTTCTTT	CASSYWALDTEAFF
NA	TRBJ2-2	NA	TRBV18	TGTGCCAGCTCGGATCAGGGCGGGGAGCTGTTTTTT	CASSDQGGELFF
NA	TRBJ2-7	TRBD1	TRBV2	TGTGCCAGCCTGGAAGGACAGGGGACCTCTTCCTACGAGCAGTACTTC	CASLEGQGTSSYEQYF
NA	TRBJ1-6	TRBD1	TRBV25-1	TGTGCCAGCTCTTCCGACAGGGGAAATTCACCCCTCCACTTT	CASSSDRGNSPLHF
NA	TRBJ2-3	NA	TRBV28	TGTGCCAGCAGTTATACGGGAGATACGCAGTATTTT	CASSYTGDTQYF
NA	TRBJ1-5	TRBD1	TRBV28	TGTGCCAGCAGTTTACAATCAGGACAGGGGCGTCAGCCCCAGCATTTT	CASSLQSGQGRQPQHF
NA	TRBJ1-5	NA	TRBV19	TGTGCCAGTAGTAACCGGGAGGGTCAGCCCCAGCATTTT	CASSNREGQPQHF
NA	TRBJ2-7	TRBD2	TRBV4-2	TGTGCCAGCAGCCTACTAGCGGGGGGCTATAGCTCCTACGAGCAGTACTTC	CASSLLAGGYSSYEQYF
NA	TRBJ1-2	NA	TRBV7-9	TGTGCCAGCAGTACAACAGAATTCTATGGCTACACCTTC	CASSTTEFYGYTF
NA	TRBJ1-2	NA	TRBV10-1	TGCGCCAGCAGTGACAGGAGACAGGACGAGATATGGTGGGGCTACACCTTC	CASSDRRQDEIWWGYTF
NA	TRBJ2-3	NA	TRBV28	TGTGCCAGCAGTTTATCCGAGACAGATACGCAGTATTTT	CASSLSETDTQYF
NA	TRBJ1-2	NA	TRBV18	TGTGCCAGCTCACCATCCGGGGAAAACGGCTATGGCTACACCTTC	CASSPSGENGYGYTF
NA	TRBJ2-1	TRBD2	TRBV9	TGTGCCAGCAGCTCCGCCGGGACTAGCGGGAACAATGAGCAGTTCTTC	CASSSAGTSGNNEQFF
NA	TRBJ2-5	TRBD1	TRBV7-9	TGTGCCAGCTCCCTGGGACAGGGCGGGGAACAAGAGACCCAGTACTTC	CASSLGQGGEQETQYF
NA	TRBJ1-6	TRBD1	TRBV2	TGTGCCAGCGGGGACAGCTCCTATAATTCACCCCTCCACTTT	CASGDSSYNSPLHF
NA	TRBJ2-3	TRBD2	TRBV7-2	TGTGCCAGCAGCTTAAGCGGCGGGGGTAACACAGATACGCAGTATTTT	CASSLSGGGNTDTQYF
NA	TRBJ2-3	NA	TRBV18	TGTGCCAGCTCACCATATGAGGGTTCAGATACGCAGTATTTT	CASSPYEGSDTQYF
NA	TRBJ2-1	NA	TRBV9	TGTGCCAGCAGCCAAAGTTTGGTGACTCCTTACAATGAGCAGTTCTTC	CASSQSLVTPYNEQFF
once	TRBJ1-2	NA	TRBV7-8	TGTGCCAGCAGCCGGTCGGGGGACTATGGCTACACCTTC	CASSRSGDYGYTF
once	TRBJ2-1	NA	TRBV7-2	TGTGCCAGCAGCCCCCGACTTAAGTACAATGAGCAGTTCTTC	CASSPRLKYNEQFF
once	TRBJ2-3	NA	TRBV28	TGTGCCAGCAGTGAACAGGGTTGGGGTACGCAGTATTTT	CASSEQGWGTQYF
NA	TRBJ2-1	NA	TRBV6-2/TRBV6-3	TGTGCCAGCAGTTACATGAGTACCTACAATGAGCAGTTCTTC	CASSYMSTYNEQFF
NA	TRBJ2-3	NA	TRBV5-1	TGCGCCAGCAGCTTGATCGGGGGAGATACGCAGTATTTT	CASSLIGGDTQYF
NA	TRBJ2-1	TRBD2	TRBV18	TGTGCCAGCTCACGCGATGCGGGGGGCGGTAATGAGCAGTTCTTC	CASSRDAGGGNEQFF
NA	TRBJ2-5	NA	TRBV7-9	TGTGCCAGCAGCTTAGATGTGGCGGGGTACCAAGAGACCCAGTACTTC	CASSLDVAGYQETQYF
NA	TRBJ2-5	TRBD2	TRBV6-6	TGTGCCAGCAGTGGGACTAGCGGGACTAACCAAGAGACCCAGTACTTC	CASSGTSGTNQETQYF
NA	TRBJ2-5	NA	TRBV7-3	TGTGCCAGCAGCCCTCACAGGGAAGAGACCCAGTACTTC	CASSPHREETQYF
NA	TRBJ1-3	NA	TRBV5-5	TGTGCCAGCAGCTTGGCAGGGGCCAGCTCTGGAAACACCATATATTTT	CASSLAGASSGNTIYF
NA	TRBJ2-7	TRBD1	TRBV7-2	TGTGCCAGCAGCTTAGGACAGGGCAAATCCTACGAGCAGTACTTC	CASSLGQGKSYEQYF
NA	TRBJ2-3	TRBD2	TRBV4-3	TGCGCCAGCAGCCAAGTAAAGGGGTTTGGAGCGGGGGAATCAGATACGCAGTATTTT	CASSQVKGFGAGESDTQYF
NA	TRBJ2-3	NA	TRBV6-5	TGTGCCAGCAGTTACGTGGGGAGTCGTACGGGGAGTACGCAGTATTTT	CASSYVGSRTGSTQYF
NA	TRBJ1-1	NA	TRBV5-1	TGCGCCAGCAGCGCTGGACTTTTAAAAAACACTGAAGCTTTCTTT	CASSAGLLKNTEAFF
NA	TRBJ2-3	NA	TRBV7-2	TGTGCCAGCAGCTCCCCCGGGGGTACGCAGTATTTT	CASSSPGGTQYF
NA	TRBJ2-2	TRBD2	TRBV4-2	TGTGCCAGCAGCCAACCACTAGCGGGGGGGACCGGGGAGCTGTTTTTT	CASSQPLAGGTGELFF
NA	TRBJ2-1	TRBD1	TRBV28	TGTGCCAGCAGTTTGAGGCCGGGTCGAGGGGGCACACACAATGAGCAGTTCTTC	CASSLRPGRGGTHNEQFF
few	TRBJ2-1	TRBD1	TRBV7-9	TGTGCCAGCAGCTTAGATCAAGGGGGCGATGAGCAGTTCTTC	CASSLDQGGDEQFF
NA	TRBJ1-5	NA	TRBV4-1	TGCGCCAGCAGCCAAGATTCAGGGAGGGGCAATCAGCCCCAGCATTTT	CASSQDSGRGNQPQHF
once	TRBJ2-5	TRBD2	TRBV28	TGTGCCAGCTCGCGGGGGGGCCAAGAGACCCAGTACTTC	CASSRGGQETQYF
NA	TRBJ2-5	NA	TRBV18	TGTGCCAGCTCACCACCCCGGTTCACAGGCCAAGAGACCCAGTACTTC	CASSPPRFTGQETQYF
NA	TRBJ2-3	TRBD1	TRBV7-2	TGTGCCAGCAGCTTAACAGGACTTTCCGGGACAGCAACAGATACGCAGTATTTT	CASSLTGLSGTATDTQYF
NA	TRBJ2-3	TRBD1	TRBV14	TGTGCCAGCAGCCAAAGGGACAGCCCCACAGATACGCAGTATTTT	CASSQRDSPTDTQYF
NA	TRBJ1-4	TRBD1	TRBV7-2	TGTGCCAGCAGGGAGGACAGGACTAATGAAAAACTGTTTTTT	CASREDRTNEKLFF
once	TRBJ2-1	TRBD2	TRBV7-2	TGTGCCAGCAGCTCTCTAAAGCGGGGGTACAATGAGCAGTTCTTC	CASSSLKRGYNEQFF
once	TRBJ2-1	TRBD2	TRBV11-2	TGTGCCAGCAGCCCCCGGCTAGCGGGGCACAATGAGCAGTTCTTC	CASSPRLAGHNEQFF
NA	TRBJ2-5	NA	TRBV7-2	TGTGCCAGCAGTTTACAGGTCCAAGAGACCCAGTACTTC	CASSLQVQETQYF
NA	TRBJ1-5	NA	TRBV11-2	TGTGCCAGCAGCTCGACTTCTGGGAATCAGCCCCAGCATTTT	CASSSTSGNQPQHF
once	TRBJ1-6	NA	TRBV28	TGTGCCAGCAGTTTATATTCCGCAGGCCCTAACTCACCCCTCCACTTT	CASSLYSAGPNSPLHF
NA	TRBJ1-1	NA	TRBV25-1	TGTGCCAGTAGTGTCTCGGGATTGCGGACTGAAGCTTTCTTT	CASSVSGLRTEAFF
few	TRBJ2-5	TRBD2	TRBV6-6	TGTGCCAGCACCGACACGGGGGGATCCCCAGAGACCCAGTACTTC	CASTDTGGSPETQYF
NA	TRBJ1-2	TRBD1	TRBV14	TGTGCCAGCAGCCAAGATAGCAGGGGGCTAGAAGGCTACACCTTC	CASSQDSRGLEGYTF
NA	TRBJ1-1	TRBD1	TRBV11-2	TGTGCCAGCAGGAAACCGGGACAGAGGAACACTGAAGCTTTCTTT	CASRKPGQRNTEAFF
NA	TRBJ2-3	TRBD2	TRBV5-1	TGCGCCAGCAGCTTGTATGGCGGGGGTACAGATACGCAGTATTTT	CASSLYGGGTDTQYF
NA	TRBJ2-7	NA	TRBV27	TGTGCCAGCAGTTTAAGGGGGGGGTCCACGTACGAGCAGTACTTC	CASSLRGGSTYEQYF
NA	TRBJ2-5	NA	TRBV6-9	TGTGCCAGCAGTTATTCGGGGGCCCAGGAGACCCAGTACTTC	CASSYSGAQETQYF
NA	TRBJ1-3	NA	TRBV19	TGTGCCAGTATCACGGAAGCGAGCTCTGGAAACACCATATATTTT	CASITEASSGNTIYF
NA	TRBJ2-1	TRBD2	TRBV3-1/TRBV3-2	TGTGCCAGCAGCCCGGGACTAGCGGGGGCCAAGGGGTTCTTC	CASSPGLAGAKGFF
NA	TRBJ2-7	TRBD1	TRBV30	TGTGCCTGGAGTAGGGCCCCATTTGGGACAGGGAAATCCTACGAGCAGTACTTC	CAWSRAPFGTGKSYEQYF